This entry lists 22 T cell receptor beta chains sequenced from one sample in a study of T-cell memory formation after mild COVID-19. Using its own MiXCR run on the 5' RACE reads, TCRdb lists one record per CDR3 protein. The data show about 250,000 distinct CDR3 sequences, 15% seen once. Sequencing was carried out using PBMCs or a T cell subset sorted from them (not recorded which). The receptors were gathered from an adult woman who had mild COVID-19 (a few samples of this study predate the infection). Cell type and time point are not known.

The gene calls are TRBV7-2 and TRBJ1-2, with no clear D. Germline CDR1 reads SGHTA; CDR2 reads FQGNSA. The CDR3 sequence is 14 residues long. Trimming left V 0 bases short and J 3 bases short, with 8 bases between. Here the CDR3 DNA reads TGTGCCAGCAGCTTAGCGGTGGGCGACTATGGCTACACCTTC. Translated, it gives CASSLAVGDYGYTF.

The chain recombines TRBV2 with TRBJ2-1; D call uncertain. CDR1 and CDR2 from the germline V gene are SNHLY and FYNNEI. The V end was cut by 2 bases, the J end by 0 bases, with 8 bases between. This CDR3 is 15 amino acids long. The CDR3 is CASSELAASYNEQFF. CDR3 coding DNA: TGTGCCAGCAGTGAATTAGCAGCCTCCTACAATGAGCAGTTCTTC.

This clonotype was seen a handful of times. CDR3 residues: CASSLYRVRETQYF. The DNA of the CDR3 is TGTGCCAGCAGCTTATACAGGGTCAGGGAGACCCAGTACTTC. The chain has TRBV7-2 and TRBJ2-5, with TRBD1 as a possible D gene (6 bases). Germline V gene sequence: CDR1 SGHTA, CDR2 FQGNSA. Deletions cut 2 bases from V and 5 bases from J, with 12 bases between. The CDR3 length is 14 residues.

This clonotype occurred a few times. The rearrangement uses TRBV5-1 and TRBJ2-1; 7 bases align to TRBD2. This CDR3 is built from 14 residues. Per germline, CDR1 SGHRS and CDR2 YFSETQ. Unmatched junction bases numbered 6, after V lost 0 bases and J lost 9 bases. Written as DNA, the CDR3 is TGCGCCAGCAGCTTGGAAGTGGGGAGGGTTGAGCAGTTCTTC. It translates to CASSLEVGRVEQFF.

This chain uses TRBV12-3 or TRBV12-4 with TRBJ2-1; 10 bases match TRBD2. The CDR3 spans 13 residues. With 3 bases clipped from V and 12 bases from J, the junction kept 5 bases outside the gene matches. The CDR3 DNA reads TGTGCCAGCAGTTTCGCAAGCGGGAGGGGGCAGTTCTTC. It specifies CASSFASGRGQFF.

This clonotype was recorded a few times. V gene TRBV5-1 combines with J gene TRBJ2-3, with TRBD2 matching over 11 bases. Germline loops: CDR1 SGHRS, CDR2 YFSETQ. The V segment lost 2 bases and the J segment 1 base; nucleotides outside the gene matches: 9. The CDR3 consists of 18 residues. The CDR3 loop reads CASSFGTGTSGRTDTQYF. The CDR3 DNA is TGCGCCAGCAGCTTCGGAACCGGGACTAGCGGCCGCACAGATACGCAGTATTTT.

The V and J genes are TRBV5-1 and TRBJ2-3; D may be TRBD1 (6 bases). The CDR3 is 15 amino acids. The V gene lost 2 bases and the J gene lost 0 bases, with 10 bases spanning the gap. CDR1 is SGHRS, CDR2 YFSETQ, per germline. CDR3 protein: CASSFLRGSTDTQYF. The CDR3 DNA follows: TGCGCCAGCAGCTTTCTCAGGGGCAGCACAGATACGCAGTATTTT.

The chain is built from TRBV30 and TRBJ1-2, with D perhaps matching TRBD1 (6 bases). The CDR3 runs 15 residues. Trimming cost V 0 bases and J 4 bases, with 15 bases left between them. Germline CDR1 reads GTSNPN; CDR2 reads SVGIG (reference sequence). The CDR3 bases are TGTGCCTGGAGTGTACGTCACAGGGCTGTCTATGGCTACACCTTC. Its translation is CAWSVRHRAVYGYTF.

This clonotype was observed a handful of times. The chain recombines TRBV24-1 with TRBJ2-1; D unresolved. Deletions cut 1 base from V and 5 bases from J, with 2 bases between. From germline, CDR1 is KGHDR and CDR2 SFDVKD. CDR3 length equals 12 residues. CDR3 loop: CATSDFNNEQFF. The CDR3, as DNA: TGTGCCACCAGTGATTTTAACAATGAGCAGTTCTTC.

There are a few counts of this clonotype. The rearrangement uses TRBV6-5 and TRBJ1-1, with D unclear. V dropped 7 bases and J dropped 1 base, with 4 bases sitting between them. Germline V gene data show CDR1 as MNHEY and CDR2 as SVGAGI. The CDR3 totals 11 residues. The CDR3 spells CASKGNTEAFF. CDR3 DNA: TGTGCCAGCAAGGGGAACACTGAAGCTTTCTTT.

The chain combines TRBV24-1 with TRBJ1-2; tentative D call: TRBD1 (5 bases). V lost 6 bases and J lost 6, with 16 bases in between. CDR1 is KGHDR and CDR2 is SFDVKD in the germline V gene. The CDR3 totals 14 residues. In DNA, the CDR3 is TGTGCCACCAGTAGGGACGCCCAGCTCGATGGCTACACCTTC. Its translation: CATSRDAQLDGYTF.

This clonotype was detected only a few times. Written as DNA, the CDR3 is TGTGCCAGCAGCCAAGCGGCCAGGAACACTGAAGCTTTCTTT. Residues: CASSQAARNTEAFF. The rearrangement links TRBV4-2 to TRBJ1-1; D is uncertain. This CDR3 contains 14 residues. Trimming removed 1 base from V and 1 base from J, with 7 bases in between. In germline, CDR1 is LGHNA, CDR2 YNFKEQ.

This clonotype appeared many times. The V gene is TRBV19, the J gene TRBJ2-7; D possibly corresponds to TRBD2 (5 bases). The V gene lost 6 bases and the J gene lost 6 bases, with 18 bases spanning the gap. This CDR3 contains 14 residues. Per the germline V gene, CDR1 is LNHDA and CDR2 is SQIVND (reference sequence). For the CDR3, the DNA is TGTGCCAGTAGCCTAACCGGGGTTCTCGGCGAGCAGTACTTC. It specifies CASSLTGVLGEQYF. Full variable domain (outside the CDR3, taken from reference TRBV19 and TRBJ2-7): DGGITQSPKYLFRKEGQNVTLSCEQNLNHDAMYWYRQDPGQGLRLIYYSQIVNDFQKGDIAEGYSVSREKKESFPLTVTSAQKNPTAFYLCASSLTGVLGEQYFGPGTRLTVT.

This clonotype appeared a few times. The chain carries TRBV18 and TRBJ2-3; D gene uncertain. This CDR3 is 13 amino acids long. Germline CDR1 KGHSH, CDR2 LQKENI. Trimming took 3 bases from V and 0 from J, leaving 4 bases between them. The CDR3 loop reads CASSPASTDTQYF. CDR3 nucleotides: TGTGCCAGCTCACCCGCTAGCACAGATACGCAGTATTTT.

Only a few counts were recorded for this clonotype. The gene calls are TRBV30 and TRBJ1-2; D is perhaps TRBD1 (5 bases). Trimming removed 5 bases from V and 7 bases from J, with 11 bases in between. CDR3 length: 11 amino acids. Germline loops: CDR1 GTSNPN, CDR2 SVGIG (reference sequence). In DNA form, the CDR3 reads TGTGCCTGGCACTTCAGGGCTGGCTACACCTTC. Its translation is CAWHFRAGYTF.

Only a few counts were recorded for this clonotype. This sequence joins TRBV4-1 and TRBJ1-5; D is ambiguous. The germline gives CDR1 MGHRA, CDR2 YSYEKL. The CDR3 contains 15 residues. The germline V and J ends were trimmed by 0 bases and 3 bases, with 9 bases remaining between them. This CDR3 is CASSQDGQPNQPQHF. Written as DNA, the CDR3 is TGCGCCAGCAGCCAAGACGGCCAGCCCAATCAGCCCCAGCATTTT.

This clonotype was seen a few times. The chain couples TRBV7-2 to TRBJ1-2; TRBD1 might be the D (5 bases). From germline, CDR1 is SGHTA and CDR2 FQGNSA. This CDR3 has 18 amino acids. The V end was cut by 5 bases, the J end by 4 bases, with 26 bases between. CDR3 sequence (DNA): TGTGCCAGCAGCCTACTCGGTCTCATCTGGCACAGGTCCTATGGCTACACCTTC. This translates into CASSLLGLIWHRSYGYTF.

V is TRBV21-1 and J is TRBJ2-7. TRBV21-1 is listed as a pseudogene. The CDR3 contains 17 residues. The CDR3 DNA follows: TGTGCCAGCAGCAAAGATGTACGGACAGGAACATCCTACGAGCAGTACTTC. Residues: CASSKDVRTGTSYEQYF.

The rearrangement uses TRBV7-3 and TRBJ2-5, with D possibly matching TRBD1 (6 bases). The CDR3 covers 15 residues. CDR1 and CDR2 from the germline V gene are SGHTA and FQGTGA. V was pared by 2 bases and J by 1 base, with 11 bases between. The CDR3 DNA reads as TGTGCCAGCAGCTTATTTACAGGGTCCCAAGAGACCCAGTACTTC. Protein sequence: CASSLFTGSQETQYF.

The genes are TRBV12-3 or TRBV12-4 and TRBJ2-1, with D possibly TRBD2 on 7 matching bases. Trimming pared 5 bases from V and 9 bases from J, leaving 20 bases between. The CDR3 loop spans 15 amino acids. The CDR3 protein is CASSRPGTRGGEQFF. CDR3 sequence (DNA): TGTGCCAGCAGTCGCCCCGGGACAAGGGGGGGTGAGCAGTTCTTC.

This clonotype was counted only a few times. V is TRBV18 and J is TRBJ1-5; D ambiguous. Trimming took 2 bases from V and 7 from J, leaving 12 bases between them. The CDR3 runs 14 residues. Per germline, CDR1 KGHSH and CDR2 LQKENI. Written as DNA, the CDR3 is TGTGCCAGCTCACCAGGGAGGCTGGACCAGCCCCAGCATTTT. This codes for CASSPGRLDQPQHF.

This clonotype has more than one count but fewer than ten. The gene calls are TRBV7-3 and TRBJ1-1; D might be TRBD1 (5 bases). The CDR3 sequence is 12 residues long. The germline V gene has CDR1 SGHTA and CDR2 FQGTGA. The V end lost 0 bases, the J end lost 7 bases, and 6 bases lay between the germline ends. The CDR3 sequence: CASSLTTDEAFF. The CDR3 DNA is TGTGCCAGCAGCTTAACGACAGATGAAGCTTTCTTT.